This TCR beta chain was identified in a study of tumor-infiltrating lymphocytes in primary liver carcinoma (dated by TCRdb to 2015 to 2018). Study-level background: Of the five patients, three men and two women aged 30 to 69 years, four had hepatocellular carcinoma and one had combined HCC and intrahepatic cholangiocarcinoma. Reproducibility between technical replicate repertoires was high, with correlation coefficients above 0.98 and mean shared-clone rates about 0.91. The five patients had tumors of stage T1-T3 N0M0, with maximum diameters ranging from roughly 4.2 to 11 cm. Across five regions of each liver tumor, along with adjacent normal tissue and blood, the study brought together TCRbeta repertoire sequencing, expression microarrays and whole-exome sequencing. The roughly 27 tumor region samples were profiled with Agilent mRNA microarrays so that TCRbeta repertoire diversity could be related to the local molecular phenotype. A total of approximately 35 specimens from 5 patients, comprising about 25 tumor regions, 5 adjacent noncancerous liver tissues and 5 peripheral blood samples, were covered by TCRbeta repertoire sequencing. Roughly 3.65 to 7.13 million productive TCRbeta reads were obtained per sample, and no significant difference in read depth was found between tissue types.

Broad study findings and their caveats: The top 250 clones made up a significantly larger repertoire fraction in tumors than in blood (p = 0.039). Because sequencing covered only the TCR beta chain and unpaired alpha chains were not captured, true repertoire diversity is likely underestimated. Consistent with antigen-driven expansion, pairs of tumor regions showed higher repertoire overlap (mean roughly 36%) than either tumor-adjacent pairs (approximately 17%) or tumor-blood pairs (about 15%). With just four or five patients in the study, the authors point out that the findings should be validated in a larger study. Since the samples were bulk and unsorted, there was no way to compare CD4+ and CD8+ T cell repertoires. Only roughly 7-24% of top clones appeared in all five regions of a tumor, which suggests that tumor-infiltrating T cells are spatially heterogeneous.

A constant-region primer and ProtoScript II reverse transcriptase were used to reverse-transcribe TCRbeta-specific cDNA from roughly 500 ng total RNA. Construction of the TCRbeta libraries relied on three nested rounds of multiplex PCR, following a slightly modified ARM-PCR procedure. Each of the first two PCR rounds ran for 9 to 10 cycles using multiplex TRBV1-TRBV30 forward primers together with a Cbeta reverse primer. A final 25-cycle PCR with Deep VentR polymerase added sample barcodes and Illumina adapters. Before sequencing, amplicons of 200-500 bp were purified from gel using a QIAquick gel extraction kit. The TCRbeta amplicons were sequenced with 250-bp paired-end reads on an Illumina HiSeq 2500. Regarding the original processing steps: Reads were quality-trimmed with Trimmomatic v0.33, and paired reads were merged with FLASH v1.2.11 to recover full CDR3 sequences. MiGEC v1.2.1b assigned V, D and J germline segments to the rearranged TCRbeta sequences. Clonotype statistics, along with Shannon-Wiener diversity indices, were calculated using VDJtools v1.0.0. To cut down on sampling bias, every analysis after diversity analysis relied on just the 250 most abundant clonotypes from each sample. TCRdb trimmed the raw reads at Q25, called clones with MiXCR and kept productive beta chains. A single entry per CDR3 protein holds the most common genes and DNA from its merged rows. The V and J calls and clone size come from TCRdb's table, not from the authors' own analysis. This sample holds fewer than 200,000 distinct CDR3 sequences; around 85% were observed only once. The ten largest make up 15% to 20% of the sample.

As for this clonotype: Its antigen has not been determined. Mismatch with germline at one junction end may stem from a read error.

The CDR3 runs 14 amino acids, cysteine and phenylalanine included. The entry retains the CDR3 DNA only, 42 bases that are in frame from base 1. As encoded in the germline V gene (reference sequence), CDR1 is MNHNY while CDR2 is SVGAGI. Without any cell sorting, total RNA and DNA were co-extracted from approximately 22-30 mg of bulk tissue using the AllPrep DNA/RNA mini kit. About five patients with histopathologically diagnosed primary liver carcinoma underwent surgical resection in China between late 2015 and 2016. Patients had chronic HBV infection and were treatment-naive at sampling. Five spatially separated regions were sampled from each tumor: the superior, inferior, left-lateral and right-lateral poles, plus the tumor centre. Histological examination found more than 75% viable tumor cells in every tumor sample. Fresh tumor and adjacent tissue pieces were bisected; one half was stored in RNAlater at -80°C, the other sent for histology.

Sequencing was done on a sample of tumor tissue from primary liver carcinoma. The V and J genes are TRBV6-6 and TRBJ2-1; the central 12 bases match TRBD2. This sequence was found in a man aged 35 to 55 with primary liver carcinoma and hepatitis B virus infection. The CDR3 reads as follows: CTSQTSGSSNEQFF. The DNA is TGTACCAGCCAGACTAGCGGGAGTTCAAATGAGCAGTTCTTC.